This T cell receptor beta chain was identified in a study of human T cells and chemical hapten exposure. Time point here: pre-sensitization, week 0. The treatment was: therapeutic diphenylcyclopropenone sensitization with weekly scalp DPC. V dropped 4 bases and J dropped 4; count of bases not matched to a gene: 5. CDR1 and CDR2 from the germline V gene are ENHRY and SYGVKD. The CDR3 consists of 15 residues. TCRdb ran MiXCR on the RACE reads and lists one entry per CDR3 protein. Among 250,000 to 300,000 distinct CDR3 sequences listed, almost 8% were seen once. This rearrangement joins TRBV10-3 to TRBJ2-5; 11 bases are a match to TRBD1. The clonotype comes from a young man with alopecia areata. Some clones in this sample may be carry-over from other donors' samples. Sequenced here: whole blood, sampled in connection with sensitization to the hapten diphenylcyclopropenone (DPC). In DNA, the CDR3 is TGTGCCATCAGTGGACCGGGACAGGGGGTAGAGACCCAGTACTTC. As protein: CAISGPGQGVETQYF.